This T cell receptor (beta chain) was recovered during a study of shared clonotypes between healthy human individuals. As for the study in general: Per donor, three plates held CD4 naive cells, three held CD4 memory, two held CD8 naive and one held CD8 memory. Study-level points and caveats: Rarefaction showed that sequencing of sorted subsets was incomplete (despite large depth). Only blood samples were collected, and tissue repertoires likely differ.

The J segment lost 4 bases and the V segment lost 4 bases, leaving 6 bases of the junction unmatched. The CDR3 has 15 amino acids. CDR1 SGHTA and CDR2 FQGNSA come from the germline V gene. Method: immunoSEQ multiplex PCR; TCRdb's copy keeps in-frame clones and lacks some. This table holds just over 2,000,000 clones, 90% to 95% found once. A word on this clone: Its antigen remains unidentified. This sample includes further DNA sequences coding for the same CDR3.

V gene TRBV7-2 combines with J gene TRBJ1-5; 8 bases are a match to TRBD1. The material sequenced was naive CD4+ T cells sorted from blood. Noted subset: CD45RA+ positively selected. The clonotype originates from a man younger than 30 in good health. CDR3 sequence: CASSSGQGLNQPQHF. The CDR3 DNA follows: TGTGCCAGCAGCTCCGGACAGGGTCTTAATCAGCCCCAGCATTTT.